This T cell receptor beta chain was captured in a study of radiotherapy plus CTLA-4 blockade in lung cancer. Findings and caveats of the study: Blood TCR clones of tumor origin expanded after radiotherapy plus ipilimumab.

The CDR3 is 14 amino acids. Some clones are missing from TCRdb's copy, which holds only in-frame ones; the method was immunoSEQ multiplex PCR. The sample consists of 81,000 or so clones, about 85% of them appearing once. As for this clone: Its antigen is still unknown.

The input for sequencing was peripheral blood, taken from a patient treated with radiotherapy plus ipilimumab. V gene TRBV21-1 combines with J gene TRBJ2-7; whether TRBD2, the table's D call, matches the DNA was not checked. TRBV21-1 is marked as a pseudogene. The TCR was taken from a human donor with non-small cell lung cancer that progressed on radiotherapy plus ipilimumab. The CDR3 here is CASSSQAYPYEQYF. DNA of the CDR3: TGTGCCAGCAGCTCCCAAGCTTACCCTTACGAGCAGTACTTC.